This T cell receptor beta chain was sequenced during a study of cytomegalovirus exposure and HLA in healthy donors. In the PCR, 60 Vbeta and 13 Jbeta primers were used. The table came from immunoSEQ multiplex PCR; TCRdb's copy has only in-frame clones and leaves some out. The sample has more than 100,000 clones, 82% seen once. The study, taken as a whole, reports: Likely technical artifact: a cluster of highly shared sequence variants.

A word on this clone: Its matching antigen is unknown.

CDR3 length: 11 residues. In germline, CDR1 is SNHLY, CDR2 FYNNEI. V lost 3 bases, J lost 7 bases, and 3 bases lay in between. This TCR derives from a woman aged 45-65 years in good health and CMV-seropositive. The chain is built from TRBV2 and TRBJ2-2; no firm D call. Material for sequencing was PBMCs. The CDR3 DNA is TGTGCCAGCAGTGATAGCGGGGAGCTGTTTTTT. This sequence encodes CASSDSGELFF.